Below are 32 T cell receptor beta chains sequenced from a single sample in a study of T cells in Graves' hyperthyroidism and ophthalmopathy. Template material for amplifying TCR beta CDR3 regions consisted of RNA transcripts. During a first-round RT-PCR of the TCR CDR3, the HTBI primer set was used. TCRdb recomputed calls from the multiplex PCR reads with MiXCR, one row per CDR3 protein. Among roughly 510,000 distinct CDR3 sequences listed, 20% to 25% were seen once. Source material: blood. The receptors were sampled from a man aged 18-30 years with Graves' hyperthyroidism.

There are many counts of this clonotype. This chain joins TRBV11-2 and TRBJ1-2; 8 bases fit TRBD1. This CDR3 has 17 residues. Per germline, CDR1 SGHAT and CDR2 FQNNGV. Unmatched junction bases numbered 17, after V lost 4 bases and J lost 7 bases. CDR3 DNA sequence: TGTGCCAGCAGCTCAATTTCCCGGGACAGGCGTACCGGTGGCTACACCTTC. Translating gives CASSSISRDRRTGGYTF.

This clonotype was counted ten times or more. The chain carries TRBV19 and TRBJ2-7; maybe TRBD1 (6 bases). The CDR3 has 14 amino acids. Trimming left V 5 bases short and J 3 bases short, with 14 bases between. The germline gives CDR1 LNHDA, CDR2 SQIVND (reference sequence). The CDR3 reads CASSSQGTYYEQYF. CDR3 nucleotides: TGTGCCAGTAGTTCACAGGGTACGTACTACGAGCAGTACTTC.

This clonotype showed up many times. V is TRBV6-2 or TRBV6-3 and J is TRBJ2-2, with D perhaps TRBD1 (6 bases). CDR1 is MNHEY, CDR2 SVGEGT, per germline. This CDR3 region has 15 residues. The V end was cut by 6 bases, the J end by 1 base, with 12 bases between. DNA of the CDR3: TGTGCCAGCAGCTCGGGACACCTGAACACCGGGGAGCTGTTTTTT. Translating gives CASSSGHLNTGELFF.

This clonotype appeared many times. The chain joins TRBV6-1 to TRBJ1-2; D unclear. Germline CDR1 is MNHNS and CDR2 is SASEGT. Trimming stripped 6 bases from V and 7 bases from J, with 18 bases between. CDR3 length equals 14 residues. This CDR3 is CASSTTGISFGYTF. The CDR3 DNA reads TGTGCCAGCAGCACAACCGGGATCAGCTTTGGCTACACCTTC.

This clonotype was seen at least ten times. V usage is TRBV30 and J usage is TRBJ2-7; the D gene is possibly TRBD2 (5 bases). Deletions cut 4 bases from V and 5 bases from J, with 12 bases between. Germline values: CDR1 GTSNPN, CDR2 SVGIG (reference sequence). This CDR3 spans 12 amino acids. The CDR3 loop is CAWKSGIDEQYF. The CDR3 DNA sequence: TGTGCCTGGAAATCGGGGATTGACGAGCAGTACTTC.

There are many counts of this clonotype. V is TRBV12-3 or TRBV12-4 and J is TRBJ2-5; D is possibly TRBD1 or TRBD2 (7 bases each). V was trimmed by 3 bases and J by 2 bases, leaving 10 bases between them. The CDR3 is 14 residues long. In DNA form, the CDR3 reads TGTGCCAGCAGTTTGCAGGGGGGGCAAGAGACCCAGTACTTC. Translating gives CASSLQGGQETQYF.

This clonotype was counted only a few times. Possible read error: a much larger clone is one base away. This sequence joins TRBV28 and TRBJ2-7; D unclear. Germline CDR1 and CDR2: MDHEN and SYDVKM. V shed 6 bases and J shed 0 bases, with 12 bases lying between them. CDR3 length: 14 amino acids. CDR3 in DNA: TGTGCCAGCAGCCAAGCGACCAGCTCCTACGAGCAGTACTTC. Its translation is CASSQATSSYEQYF.

This clonotype showed up many times. J is TRBJ2-5 and V is TRBV19; TRBD1 is a possible D gene (6 bases). Germline-derived CDR1 and CDR2 are LNHDA and SQIVND (reference sequence). The V end lost 7 bases, the J end lost 5 bases, and 17 bases lay between the germline ends. The CDR3 consists of 14 residues. CDR3: CASTTSGTSETQYF. In nucleotides, the CDR3 is TGTGCCAGTACGACCTCGGGGACATCGGAGACCCAGTACTTC.

This clonotype occurred many times. The CDR3 coding sequence is TGTGCCTGGAATCAGGGGAACACCGGGGAGCTGTTTTTT. It translates to CAWNQGNTGELFF. The chain recombines TRBV30 with TRBJ2-2; tentatively, D is TRBD1 (5 bases). V shed 4 bases and J shed 1 base, with 7 bases lying between them. Germline V gene data show CDR1 as GTSNPN and CDR2 as SVGIG (reference sequence). The CDR3 runs to 13 residues. Combining the CDR3 with reference TRBV30 and TRBJ2-2 gives the whole variable domain SQTIHQWPATLVQPVGSPLSLECTVEGTSNPNLYWYRQAAGRGLQLLFYSVGIGQISSEVPQNLSASRPQDRQFILSSKKLLLSDSGFYLCAWNQGNTGELFFGEGSRLTVL.

The chain is built from TRBV3-1 and TRBJ1-2, with a tentative D call TRBD1 (5 bases). CDR3 length equals 15 residues. Deletions cut 1 base from V and 4 bases from J, with 13 bases between. Per the germline V gene, CDR1 is LGHDT and CDR2 is YNNKEL (reference sequence). Here the CDR3 DNA reads TGTGCCAGCAGCCAAGGCGGGACGTGGGGCTATGGCTACACCTTC. Protein sequence: CASSQGGTWGYGYTF.

The V and J genes are TRBV4-1 and TRBJ1-3; D is ambiguous. The CDR3 is 14 amino acids. V shed 0 bases and J shed 8 bases, with 11 bases lying between them. CDR1 and CDR2 from the germline V gene are MGHRA and YSYEKL. CDR3 in amino acids: CASSQDKMVDTIYF. The CDR3 DNA reads TGCGCCAGCAGCCAAGACAAAATGGTGGACACCATATATTTT.

This clonotype occurred many times. The rearrangement links TRBV12-5 to TRBJ2-7, with D tentatively TRBD1 (5 bases). The CDR3 sequence is 11 residues long. Deletions cut 6 bases from V and 3 bases from J, with 6 bases between. Germline V CDR1 and CDR2: LGHNT, FRNRAP. In DNA form, the CDR3 reads TGTGCTAGTGGGACAGACTACGAGCAGTACTTC. Amino acids: CASGTDYEQYF.

V and J are TRBV2 and TRBJ1-2; a possible D gene is TRBD1 (5 bases). This CDR3 contains 14 residues. V dropped 7 bases and J dropped 8 bases, with 20 bases sitting between them. Germline assignment: CDR1 SNHLY and CDR2 FYNNEI. The CDR3 reads CASTDAGQTDGYTF. The CDR3 coding sequence is TGTGCCAGCACCGACGCCGGACAAACGGACGGCTACACCTTC.

This chain connects TRBV4-2 to TRBJ2-7; D is uncertain. V shed 1 base and J shed 5 bases, with 18 bases lying between them. The V gene's germline CDR1 is LGHNA and CDR2 YNFKEQ. CDR3 size: 16 residues. CDR3 residues: CASSQGRTERLDEQYF. The DNA of the CDR3 is TGTGCCAGCAGCCAAGGTAGGACGGAGAGGTTAGACGAGCAGTACTTC.

This clonotype was seen many times. The V call is TRBV6-1, the J call TRBJ1-3, with 10 positions matching TRBD1. The germline V gene encodes CDR1 MNHNS and CDR2 SASEGT. Trimming at V came to 7 bases and at J to 2 bases, leaving 8 bases not matched to a gene. This CDR3 region has 16 residues. CDR3 in amino acids: CASNNQGTGAGNTIYF. DNA of the CDR3: TGTGCCAGCAACAATCAAGGGACAGGGGCTGGAAACACCATATATTTT.

This clonotype was observed many times. The V call is TRBV9, the J call TRBJ1-5; D is uncertain. Germline CDR1 reads SGDLS; CDR2 reads YYNGEE. The germline V and J ends were trimmed by 0 bases and 0 bases, with 4 bases remaining between them. This CDR3 spans 14 amino acids. In nucleotides, the CDR3 is TGTGCCAGCAGCGTAGAGGGTAGCAATCAGCCCCAGCATTTT. Its protein is CASSVEGSNQPQHF. Full variable domain (missing parts from reference TRBV9 and TRBJ1-5): DSGVTQTPKHLITATGQRVTLRCSPRSGDLSVYWYQQSLDQGLQFLIQYYNGEERAKGNILERFSAQQFPDLHSELNLSSLELGDSALYFCASSVEGSNQPQHFGDGTRLSIL.

This clonotype was detected ten times or more. V usage is TRBV7-3 and J usage is TRBJ2-5; 7 bases align to TRBD1. CDR3 length equals 13 residues. CDR1 and CDR2 (germline): SGHTA, FQGTGA. The trim removed 5 bases at V and 4 bases at J, leaving 4 bases unmatched. The CDR3 reads CASSRGQLETQYF. In DNA, the CDR3 is TGTGCCAGCAGCCGGGGACAGTTAGAGACCCAGTACTTC.

CDR3 nucleotide sequence: TGTGCCAGCAGATCACAGGGGGCAAGTGGGACTGAAGCTTTCTTT. Residues: CASRSQGASGTEAFF. The genes are TRBV28 and TRBJ1-1, with TRBD1 matching over 9 bases. The germline gives CDR1 MDHEN, CDR2 SYDVKM. V dropped 6 bases and J dropped 5; count of bases not matched to a gene: 10. The CDR3 contains 15 residues.

This clonotype was detected a few times. The chain combines TRBV11-2 with TRBJ1-1; D not certain. V lost 3 bases and J 2 bases, leaving 7 bases between the germline ends. CDR1 and CDR2 (germline): SGHAT, FQNNGV. This CDR3 has 13 residues. The CDR3 DNA follows: TGTGCCAGCAGCTTTATCTCTAACACTGAAGCTTTCTTT. Its translation is CASSFISNTEAFF.

A single count supports this clonotype. This chain links TRBV20-1 with TRBJ2-7, with D tentatively TRBD1 or TRBD2 (5 bases each). Deletions cut 3 bases from V and 6 bases from J, with 12 bases between. CDR3 length equals 12 residues. The germline V gene encodes CDR1 DFQATT and CDR2 SNEGSKA (reference sequence). In nucleotides, the CDR3 is TGCAGTGCTAGCGGGACCCTTGGCGAGCAGTACTTC. It codes for CSASGTLGEQYF.

Only a few counts were recorded for this clonotype. The chain recombines TRBV6-2 or TRBV6-3 with TRBJ1-1; 10 nucleotides line up with TRBD1. The ends lost 6 bases at V and 6 bases at J; junction bases unmatched: 7. The germline gives CDR1 MNHEY, CDR2 SVGEGT. The CDR3 totals 14 residues. The CDR3 sequence: CASRATGGFAEAFF. Written as DNA, the CDR3 is TGTGCCAGCAGGGCGACAGGGGGCTTCGCTGAAGCTTTCTTT.

This clonotype was found many times. V is TRBV6-1 and J is TRBJ2-7; perhaps TRBD1 as D (5 bases). V lost 6 bases and J 7 bases, leaving 13 bases between the germline ends. The CDR3 loop spans 12 amino acids. Germline CDR1 MNHNS, CDR2 SASEGT. DNA of the CDR3: TGTGCCAGCAGCGTACTTGGACATGAGCAGTACTTC. Translating it yields CASSVLGHEQYF.

The table lists this clonotype with many counts. The chain has TRBV27 and TRBJ2-7; 9 bases are shared with TRBD1. Germline lookup yields CDR1 MNHEY and CDR2 SMNVEV (reference sequence). The ends lost 6 bases at V and 5 bases at J; junction bases unmatched: 5. The CDR3 totals 13 residues. The CDR3 DNA sequence: TGTGCCAGCAGCATGGGACAGGGAAACGAGCAGTACTTC. Protein sequence: CASSMGQGNEQYF.

At least ten counts were recorded for this clonotype. The chain has TRBV6-5 and TRBJ2-2; D uncertain. This CDR3 comprises 14 residues. Germline CDR1 MNHEY, CDR2 SVGAGI. V was trimmed by 4 bases and J by 1 base, leaving 7 bases between them. The DNA of the CDR3 is TGTGCCAGCAGTTTGAAGGGGAACACCGGGGAGCTGTTTTTT. Protein product: CASSLKGNTGELFF.

CDR3 region: CASSETVILGNIQYF. The CDR3 nucleotides read TGTGCCAGCAGTGAGACAGTTATTCTCGGAAACATTCAGTACTTC. This chain joins TRBV28 and TRBJ2-4; D possibly corresponds to TRBD1 (5 bases). Trimming stripped 5 bases from V and 6 bases from J, with 17 bases between. Germline V gives CDR1 MDHEN, CDR2 SYDVKM. The CDR3 runs to 15 residues. Filled out from reference TRBV28 and TRBJ2-4, the complete variable domain reads DVKVTQSSRYLVKRTGEKVFLECVQDMDHENMFWYRQDPGLGLRLIYFSYDVKMKEKGDIPEGYSVSREKKERFSLILESASTNQTSMYLCASSETVILGNIQYFGAGTRLSVL.

The chain couples TRBV28 to TRBJ2-5, with a possible D match to TRBD2 (5 bases). V was cut by 7 bases and J by 2 bases, with 17 bases left in between. The CDR3 covers 15 residues. Germline V CDR1 and CDR2: MDHEN, SYDVKM. The CDR3 spells CASNIEGRTQETQYF. Here the CDR3 DNA reads TGTGCCAGCAATATAGAAGGACGGACTCAAGAGACCCAGTACTTC.

This clonotype was detected ten times or more. The chain uses TRBV29-1 and TRBJ1-1; D call uncertain. Trimming took 6 bases from V and 8 from J, leaving 13 bases between them. The CDR3 extends over 11 amino acids. Germline assignment: CDR1 SQVTM and CDR2 ANQGSEA. The CDR3 region is CSVGPKPEAFF. The CDR3 nucleotides read TGCAGCGTCGGACCGAAACCCGAAGCTTTCTTT.

This clonotype was detected only a few times. The chain employs TRBV20-1 and TRBJ1-5, with 8 bases identical to TRBD1. The CDR3 is 14 residues long. Germline V lookup: CDR1 DFQATT, CDR2 SNEGSKA (reference sequence). The trim removed 3 bases at V and 4 bases at J, leaving 5 bases unmatched. CDR3 nucleotides: TGCAGTGCTAGGCGGACAGGGTTAAATCAGCCCCAGCATTTT. Its translation is CSARRTGLNQPQHF.

This clonotype was detected a few times. The chain has TRBV7-9 and TRBJ2-5; 9 bases fit TRBD1. The CDR3 has 14 amino acids. Germline-derived CDR1 and CDR2 are SEHNR and FQNEAQ (reference sequence). Trimming at V came to 5 bases and at J to 5 bases, leaving 6 bases not matched to a gene. The CDR3 DNA sequence: TGTGCCAGCAGCCGGGGGACAGGGCTGGAGACCCAGTACTTC. This codes for CASSRGTGLETQYF. Full variable domain (outside the CDR3, taken from reference TRBV7-9 and TRBJ2-5): DTGVSQNPRHKITKRGQNVTFRCDPISEHNRLYWYRQTLGQGPEFLTYFQNEAQLEKSRLLSDRFSAERPKGSFSTLEIQRTEQGDSAMYLCASSRGTGLETQYFGPGTRLLVL.

The chain couples TRBV2 to TRBJ1-5, with 10 bases lining up with TRBD1. CDR1 and CDR2 from the germline V gene are SNHLY and FYNNEI. The CDR3 consists of 14 residues. V lost 8 bases and J lost 7; bases outside the gene matches: 8. The chain's CDR3 is CASGGTGVLQPQHF. CDR3 bases: TGTGCCAGCGGGGGGACAGGGGTGCTACAGCCCCAGCATTTT.

Ten or more counts support this clonotype. CDR3 nucleotide sequence: TGTGCCAGCAGTCCTCACGGACAGGGCACTGAAGCTTTCTTT. It specifies CASSPHGQGTEAFF. The chain couples TRBV12-3 or TRBV12-4 to TRBJ1-1; 8 positions agree with TRBD1. J lost 4 bases, V lost 5 bases, and 6 bases had no gene match. The CDR3 runs 14 residues.

This clonotype was counted many times. The CDR3 here is CASRDRGLYGYTF. CDR3 DNA: TGTGCCAGCAGGGACAGGGGCCTCTATGGCTACACCTTC. V gene TRBV2 combines with J gene TRBJ1-2; TRBD1 matches at 9 bases. V was pared by 6 bases and J by 4 bases, with 3 bases of the junction left unmatched. The CDR3 covers 13 residues. CDR1 and CDR2 (germline): SNHLY, FYNNEI.